Listed below are T cell receptor beta chains from one sample, sequenced in a study of tumor-infiltrating lymphocytes in primary liver carcinoma. TCRdb fed the multiplex PCR reads into MiXCR, producing one record per CDR3 protein. The sample yields hundreds of thousands of distinct CDR3 sequences, approximately 65% seen once. The material sequenced was peripheral blood. The receptors here all came from a man aged 40-55 years with primary liver carcinoma and hepatitis B virus infection. Both conserved end residues are part of each CDR3. D genes are given only for firm matches. Part of the rows lack a size; the others show once, few, many or a class for expanded clones.

v_call	cdr3_length	j_call	clone_size	d_call	cdr3_aa
TRBV6-2/TRBV6-3	16	TRBJ2-3	NA	TRBD2	CASSYDASGITDAQYF
TRBV5-4	12	TRBJ2-5	NA	NA	CASSYQAKTQHF
TRBV6-6	15	TRBJ2-3	many	NA	CASSRDRGGTDTQYF
TRBV14	14	TRBJ1-6	NA	NA	CASSHSGENSPLHF
TRBV11-1	14	TRBJ1-6	NA	NA	CTSNRQDDNSPLHF
TRBV11-2	16	TRBJ2-3	few	TRBD1	CASGYRGRGVPDTQYF
TRBV11-2	11	TRBJ1-1	many	NA	CASSPGTEAFF
TRBV11-1	13	TRBJ1-1	NA	NA	CASSLFRNTEAFF
TRBV13	13	TRBJ2-7	NA	NA	CASSFGRASEQYF
TRBV6-2/TRBV6-3	14	TRBJ1-5	NA	NA	CASTLVRGDQPQHF
TRBV30	14	TRBJ1-3	few	NA	CAHNQGPSGNTIYF
TRBV6-6	13	TRBJ2-6	many	NA	CASNTPGANVLTF
TRBV10-3	15	TRBJ1-1	NA	TRBD1	CAIRTGGVRKTEAFF
TRBV11-1	13	TRBJ2-1	few	NA	CASSLTCGFEQFF
TRBV29-1	13	TRBJ2-1	many	TRBD2	CSHKAGAKNEQFF
TRBV6-2/TRBV6-3	13	TRBJ1-2	many	NA	CASSLDNQYGYTF
TRBV12-3/TRBV12-4	13	TRBJ1-5	many	NA	CASVYRGDQPQHF
TRBV29-1	13	TRBJ2-5	NA	NA	CSVGMRIRETQYF
TRBV7-9	14	TRBJ1-1	NA	NA	CASSAQARSTEAFF
TRBV5-4	15	TRBJ1-1	few	NA	CASSPRTEGIPEAFF
TRBV6-6	15	TRBJ2-7	NA	TRBD2	CVSSKTSGASYEQYF
TRBV12-3/TRBV12-4	13	TRBJ1-5	many	NA	CASSFIRAMPQHF
TRBV5-6	14	TRBJ2-4	NA	NA	CASSLGGARNIQYF
TRBV10-1	14	TRBJ2-7	many	TRBD1	CASREGQGNYEQYF
TRBV11-2	15	TRBJ2-7	NA	NA	CASILNFVDSYEQYF
TRBV11-2	18	TRBJ1-2	many	NA	CASSLSGQWGAQLYGYTF
TRBV30	13	TRBJ1-6	NA	NA	CAWSVDGNSPLHF
TRBV11-3	14	TRBJ2-1	many	TRBD2	CASSFSGSRDEQFF
TRBV29-1	13	TRBJ2-4	NA	NA	CSAQTVAKNNQYF
TRBV7-9	13	TRBJ2-5	NA	NA	CASSPISRETQYF
TRBV12-3/TRBV12-4	14	TRBJ1-2	few	NA	CASSLSLGNYGYTF
TRBV2	11	TRBJ2-2	NA	NA	CASSFSGELFF
TRBV4-1	13	TRBJ1-2	NA	NA	CASSPEPVYGYTF
TRBV12-3/TRBV12-4	16	TRBJ2-1	NA	TRBD2	CASTLGGTSGSLGRFF
TRBV6-5	15	TRBJ2-5	NA	NA	CASSDLGGGLEAQYF
TRBV29-1	14	TRBJ2-2	many	NA	CSVSTQTVTGELFF
TRBV29-1	13	TRBJ1-2	NA	NA	CSVEGGAEHGYTF
TRBV5-4	15	TRBJ2-5	NA	TRBD1	CASSLVGQGEETQYF
TRBV11-2	15	TRBJ1-4	few	NA	CASSLVDWEGEKLFF
TRBV29-1	14	TRBJ2-1	many	NA	CSVEDPGTYNEQFF
TRBV4-1	14	TRBJ1-4	NA	NA	CAGSRDAGEEKLFF